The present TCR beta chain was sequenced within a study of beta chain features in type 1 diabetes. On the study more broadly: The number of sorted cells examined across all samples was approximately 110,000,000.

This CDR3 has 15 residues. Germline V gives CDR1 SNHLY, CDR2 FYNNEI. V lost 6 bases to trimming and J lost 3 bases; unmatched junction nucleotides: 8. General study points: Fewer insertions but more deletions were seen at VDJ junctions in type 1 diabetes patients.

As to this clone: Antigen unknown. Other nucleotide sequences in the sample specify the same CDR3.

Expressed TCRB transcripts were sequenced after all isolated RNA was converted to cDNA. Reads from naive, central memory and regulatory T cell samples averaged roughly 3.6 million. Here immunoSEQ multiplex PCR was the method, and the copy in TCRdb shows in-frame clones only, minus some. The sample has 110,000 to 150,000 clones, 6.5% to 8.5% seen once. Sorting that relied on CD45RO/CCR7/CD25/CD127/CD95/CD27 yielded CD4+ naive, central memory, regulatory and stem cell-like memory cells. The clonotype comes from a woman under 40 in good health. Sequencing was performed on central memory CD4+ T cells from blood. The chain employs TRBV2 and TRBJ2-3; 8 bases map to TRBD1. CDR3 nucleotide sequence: TGTGCCAGCAGCTCGCAGGGGGCAGGGACAGATACGCAGTATTTT. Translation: CASSSQGAGTDTQYF.